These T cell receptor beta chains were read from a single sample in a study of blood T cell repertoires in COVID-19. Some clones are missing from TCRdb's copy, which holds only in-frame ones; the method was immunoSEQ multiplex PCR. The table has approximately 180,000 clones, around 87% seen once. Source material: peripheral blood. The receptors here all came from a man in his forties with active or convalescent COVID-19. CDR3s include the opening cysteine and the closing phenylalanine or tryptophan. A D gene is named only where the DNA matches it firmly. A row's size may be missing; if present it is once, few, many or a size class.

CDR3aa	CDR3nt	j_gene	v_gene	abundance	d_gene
CASSVEGEGTGGDEQYF	TGTGCCAGCAGCGTAGAGGGCGAGGGGACAGGAGGGGACGAGCAGTACTTC	TRBJ2-7	TRBV9	.	TRBD1
CASSIDRVETQYF	TGTGCCAGTAGTATTGACAGGGTCGAGACCCAGTACTTC	TRBJ2-5	TRBV19	.	TRBD1
CAIGRGTPDTGELFF	TGTGCCATCGGCCGGGGGACTCCTGACACCGGGGAGCTGTTTTTT	TRBJ2-2	TRBV10-3	.	.
CASSRTGEKLFF	TGTGCCAGCAGCAGGACAGGTGAAAAACTGTTTTTT	TRBJ1-4	TRBV6-5	.	TRBD1
CATSSRRDYEQFF	TGTGCCACCAGCAGCCGCCGGGATTATGAGCAGTTCTTC	TRBJ2-1	TRBV15	.	.
CASSSPGGSNQPQHF	TGTGCCAGCAGTTCGCCAGGGGGTTCGAATCAGCCCCAGCATTTT	TRBJ1-5	TRBV28	.	TRBD1
CAIGDRTDIEGYTF	TGTGCCATCGGCGACCGGACGGACATAGAAGGCTACACCTTC	TRBJ1-2	TRBV10-3	.	.
CATSKEPETQYF	TGTGCCACCAGCAAGGAGCCAGAGACCCAGTACTTC	TRBJ2-5	TRBV15	.	.
CASSEMGLPYEQYF	TGTGCCAGCAGTGAGATGGGCCTCCCATACGAGCAGTACTTC	TRBJ2-7	TRBV6-1	once	.
CASSKVTEGLAGTSSTDTQYF	TGTGCCAGCAGCAAAGTCACGGAGGGACTAGCGGGGACCTCAAGCACAGATACGCAGTATTTT	TRBJ2-3	TRBV21-1	.	.
CASSQGAANGYTF	TGTGCCAGCAGCCAGGGGGCAGCTAATGGCTACACCTTC	TRBJ1-2	TRBV5-4	.	TRBD1
CASQINYGYTF	TGTGCCTCACAGATTAACTATGGCTACACCTTC	TRBJ1-2	TRBV30	.	.
CASSSSPGGSGDTQYF	TGCGCCAGCAGCTCCTCCCCGGGTGGGAGCGGAGATACGCAGTATTTT	TRBJ2-3	TRBV5-1	.	.
CASSQTGTGGTEAFF	TGTGCCAGCAGCCAGACAGGGACAGGGGGCACTGAAGCTTTCTTT	TRBJ1-1	TRBV3-1/TRBV3-2	.	TRBD1
CASSSAKNFHNEQFF	TGTGCCAGCAGTTCCGCTAAGAATTTCCACAATGAGCAGTTCTTC	TRBJ2-1	TRBV27	.	.
CSVEGGQGGEF	TGCAGCGTTGAAGGGGGACAGGGAGGTGAGTTT	TRBJ1-1	TRBV29-1	.	TRBD1
CASTQTGLNEKLFF	TGTGCCAGCACTCAGACAGGACTTAATGAAAAACTGTTTTTT	TRBJ1-4	TRBV6-6	.	.
CASTGEGVNGYTF	TGTGCCAGCACCGGAGAAGGGGTAAATGGCTACACCTTC	TRBJ1-2	TRBV2	few	.
CASSLDGSSSYNEQFF	TGTGCCAGCAGCTTAGATGGTAGCAGCTCCTACAATGAGCAGTTCTTC	TRBJ2-1	TRBV7-2	.	.
CASSQRGSYNEQFF	TGTGCCAGCAGCCAAAGAGGCTCCTACAATGAGCAGTTCTTC	TRBJ2-1	TRBV3-1/TRBV3-2	.	.
CASSTGLSSYEQYF	TGTGCCAGCAGCACGGGACTGAGCTCCTACGAGCAGTACTTC	TRBJ2-7	TRBV5-4	.	.
CASSPRSTQYF	TGTGCCAGCAGCCCTAGAAGTACGCAGTATTTT	TRBJ2-3	TRBV7-8	.	.
CASSHTGTGAKNGELFF	TGTGCCAGCAGCCATACCGGGACAGGGGCCAAAAACGGGGAGCTGTTTTTT	TRBJ2-2	TRBV7-9	.	TRBD1
CASGATGNTEAFF	TGTGCCAGCGGAGCGACAGGGAACACTGAAGCTTTCTTT	TRBJ1-1	TRBV21-1	.	.
CASSRQAGTYNEQFF	TGCGCCAGCAGCCGACAGGCTGGGACCTACAATGAGCAGTTCTTC	TRBJ2-1	TRBV5-1	.	.
CASSPRTADGNTIYF	TGCGCCAGCAGCCCACGGACAGCAGATGGAAACACCATATATTTT	TRBJ1-3	TRBV5-1	.	.
CASSIISDNTEAFF	TGTGCCAGTAGTATCATCTCAGATAACACTGAAGCTTTCTTT	TRBJ1-1	TRBV19	.	.
CASSFGPPLTGTGTQETQYF	TGTGCCAGTAGTTTTGGACCTCCCCTGACCGGGACAGGCACCCAAGAGACCCAGTACTTC	TRBJ2-5	TRBV19	.	TRBD1
CASNSGAGNQPQHF	TGTGCCAGTAATTCAGGGGCTGGCAATCAGCCCCAGCATTTT	TRBJ1-5	TRBV19	.	.
CASGLVLNRGGSPLHF	TGTGCTAGTGGTTTGGTACTAAACAGGGGCGGTTCACCCCTCCACTTT	TRBJ1-6	TRBV12-5	.	TRBD1
CASSLDSQETQYF	TGTGCCAGCAGCCTGGACAGCCAAGAGACCCAGTACTTC	TRBJ2-5	TRBV5-4	.	.
CASSDSGGATDTQYF	TGTGCCAGCAGCGATAGCGGGGGGGCCACTGATACGCAGTATTTT	TRBJ2-3	TRBV9	.	TRBD2
CASSGQLYNYGYTF	TGTGCCAGCAGCGGACAGCTATATAACTATGGCTACACCTTC	TRBJ1-2	TRBV7-9	.	.
CASSMTGGNQPQHF	TGTGCCAGTAGTATGACAGGGGGTAATCAGCCCCAGCATTTT	TRBJ1-5	TRBV19	.	TRBD1
CASSLAPGQNSPLHF	TGCGCCAGCAGCTTGGCCCCAGGGCAGAATTCACCCCTCCACTTT	TRBJ1-6	TRBV5-1	once	.